This TCR beta chain originates from a study of cytomegalovirus exposure and HLA in healthy donors. This CDR3 is 15 amino acids long. V was pared by 3 bases and J by 0 bases, with 4 bases of the junction left unmatched. CDR1 is MNHEY and CDR2 is SVGAGI in the germline V gene. Some clones are missing from TCRdb's copy, which holds only in-frame ones; the method was immunoSEQ multiplex PCR. The profile shows roughly 62,000 clones, 90% to 95% of them singletons. Input material: PBMCs. The sequence was obtained from a man aged 18 to 29 in good health and CMV-seronegative. The chain couples TRBV6-5 to TRBJ1-1, with 7 bases lining up with TRBD1. CDR3 sequence (DNA): TGTGCCAGCAGTTATCAGGGACAGTTGAACACTGAAGCTTTCTTT. This sequence encodes CASSYQGQLNTEAFF.